Sequencing of this TCR beta chain was carried out in a study of blood T cell repertoires in COVID-19 (dated by TCRdb to about 2020). Study-wide context: Collaborator samples came from the United States, Italy and Spain and covered acute and convalescent phases of COVID-19. The material from the prospective study consisted of cDNA or gDNA derived from T cells, B-cell-depleted T cells, or PBMCs. Subjects who had been exposed to COVID-19, were actively infected with it, or had recovered from it provided the deeply sampled blood TCRbeta repertoires that made up the dataset. The repertoires were released in a freely available public database meant as a resource for research on the immune response to SARS-CoV-2. Samples were obtained from the ongoing ImmuneRACE study (first 160 participants) and from approximately 1,200 subjects provided by 6 global collaborators. Nearly every sample came with metadata listing a de-identified subject ID, COVID-19 status, age in years and sex. Where HLA class I and class II types were available, the types were taken from metadata supplied by the sample provider, not from assay-based typing.

The cysteine opens and the phenylalanine closes a CDR3 of 13 amino acids. Only the CDR3 DNA is retained, 39 bases long and in frame from the first base. CDR1 and CDR2 were assigned from the germline V gene as SGHNT and YENEEA. The junction carries 10 bases between V and J, which are trimmed by 4 bases and 5 bases respectively. Worth noting for this clone: No cognate antigen has been identified for it. Base qualities are not provided; no much larger clone lies one nucleotide away.

Points the paper makes about the study in general: The quantity of clinical and demographic metadata differed by source and by participant and was supplied without curation.

TCRbeta CDR3 regions were amplified from genomic DNA by means of the immunoSEQ Assay, a bias-controlled multiplex PCR. Under the source paper's analysis protocol: Nucleated cell counts per sample were estimated from amplification of reference gene primers within the assay. To quantify the absolute abundance of each unique TCRbeta CDR3 rearrangement, sequence reads were collapsed and filtered. For each sample, productive Simpson clonality was calculated as the square root of Simpson's diversity index across productive rearrangements. TCRdb took over this immuneACCESS table, retaining in-frame rearrangements with V and J assigned. Such tables are incomplete; in checked studies, under half of the missing clones stem from an unresolved V gene, and the remainder is unexplained. Clonal size and the V and J genes are those of that table, whereas D and trimming came from the DNA. For this sample there are 100,000 to 150,000 clones; roughly 84% appear just once. About 1.3% of the sample lies in the top ten.

Collaborating institutions collected whole blood in K2EDTA tubes following their own protocols. For TCRbeta analysis, collaborators shipped samples as frozen whole blood, isolated PBMCs, or DNA extracted from either of those sample types. The rearrangement joined TRBV11-3 to TRBJ2-3; a tentative D call is TRBD2 (5 bases match). The sequence came from a man in his 60s with acute or convalescent COVID-19. The specimen sequenced was peripheral blood. The CDR3 region reads CASSSAGIDTQYF. The nucleotide sequence is given as TGTGCCAGCAGCTCCGCCGGGATAGATACGCAGTATTTT.